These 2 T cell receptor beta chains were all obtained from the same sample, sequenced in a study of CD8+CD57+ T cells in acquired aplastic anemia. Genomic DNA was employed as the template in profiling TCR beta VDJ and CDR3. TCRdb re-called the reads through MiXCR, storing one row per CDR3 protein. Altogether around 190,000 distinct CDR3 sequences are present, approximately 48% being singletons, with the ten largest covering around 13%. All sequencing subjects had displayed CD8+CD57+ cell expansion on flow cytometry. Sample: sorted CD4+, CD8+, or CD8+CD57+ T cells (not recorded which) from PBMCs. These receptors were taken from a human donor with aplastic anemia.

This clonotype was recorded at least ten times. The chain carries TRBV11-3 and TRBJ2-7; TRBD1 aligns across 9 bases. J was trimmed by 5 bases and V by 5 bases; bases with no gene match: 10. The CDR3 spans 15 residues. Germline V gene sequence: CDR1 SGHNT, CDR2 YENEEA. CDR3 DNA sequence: TGTGCCAGCAGCCCCGGGACAGGGATTACGGACGAGCAGTACTTC. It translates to CASSPGTGITDEQYF.

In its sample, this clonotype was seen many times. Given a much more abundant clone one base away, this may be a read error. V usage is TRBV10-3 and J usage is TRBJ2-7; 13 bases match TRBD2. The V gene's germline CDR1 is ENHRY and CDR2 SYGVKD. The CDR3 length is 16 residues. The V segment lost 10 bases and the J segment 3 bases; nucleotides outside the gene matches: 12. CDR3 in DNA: TGTGCCACCAACGAAGGGGGACTAGCGGGGCACTACGAGCAGTACTTC. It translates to CATNEGGLAGHYEQYF.